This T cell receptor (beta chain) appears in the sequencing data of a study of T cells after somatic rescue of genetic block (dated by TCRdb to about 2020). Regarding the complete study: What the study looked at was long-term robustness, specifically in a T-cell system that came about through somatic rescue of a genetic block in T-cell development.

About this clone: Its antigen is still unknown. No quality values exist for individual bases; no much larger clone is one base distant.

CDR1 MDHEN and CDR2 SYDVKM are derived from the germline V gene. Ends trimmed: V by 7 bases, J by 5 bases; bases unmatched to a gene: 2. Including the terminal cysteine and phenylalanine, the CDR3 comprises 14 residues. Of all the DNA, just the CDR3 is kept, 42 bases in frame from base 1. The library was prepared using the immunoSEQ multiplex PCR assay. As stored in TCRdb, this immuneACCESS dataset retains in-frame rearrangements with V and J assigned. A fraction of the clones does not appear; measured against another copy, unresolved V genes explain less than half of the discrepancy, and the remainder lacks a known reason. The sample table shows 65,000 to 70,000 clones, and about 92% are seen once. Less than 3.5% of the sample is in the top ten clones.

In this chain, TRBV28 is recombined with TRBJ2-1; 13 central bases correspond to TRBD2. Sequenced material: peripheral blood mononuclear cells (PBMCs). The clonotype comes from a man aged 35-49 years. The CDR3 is CASIGTSGNNEQFF. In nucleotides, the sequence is TGTGCCAGCATCGGGACTAGCGGGAACAATGAGCAGTTCTTC.